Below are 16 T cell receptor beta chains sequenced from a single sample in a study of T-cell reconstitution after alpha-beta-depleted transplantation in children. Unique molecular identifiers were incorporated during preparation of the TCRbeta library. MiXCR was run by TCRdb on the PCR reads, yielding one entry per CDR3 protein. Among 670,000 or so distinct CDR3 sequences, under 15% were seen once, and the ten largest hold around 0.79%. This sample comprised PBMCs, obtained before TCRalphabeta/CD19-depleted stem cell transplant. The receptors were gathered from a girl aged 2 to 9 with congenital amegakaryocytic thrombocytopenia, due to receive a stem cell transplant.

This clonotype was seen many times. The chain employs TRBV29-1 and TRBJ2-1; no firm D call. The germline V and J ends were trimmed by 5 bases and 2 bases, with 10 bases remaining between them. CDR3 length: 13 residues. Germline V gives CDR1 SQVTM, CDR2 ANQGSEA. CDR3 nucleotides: TGCAGCGTTCCCCTCTGGACCTACAATGAGCAGTTCTTC. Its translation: CSVPLWTYNEQFF.

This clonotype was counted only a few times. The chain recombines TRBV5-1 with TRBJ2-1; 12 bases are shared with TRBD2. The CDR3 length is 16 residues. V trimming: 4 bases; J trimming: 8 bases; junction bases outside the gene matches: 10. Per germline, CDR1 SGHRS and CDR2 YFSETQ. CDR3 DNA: TGCGCCAGCAGCCCAAAAAGACTAGCGGGAGCAGATGAGCAGTTCTTC. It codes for CASSPKRLAGADEQFF.

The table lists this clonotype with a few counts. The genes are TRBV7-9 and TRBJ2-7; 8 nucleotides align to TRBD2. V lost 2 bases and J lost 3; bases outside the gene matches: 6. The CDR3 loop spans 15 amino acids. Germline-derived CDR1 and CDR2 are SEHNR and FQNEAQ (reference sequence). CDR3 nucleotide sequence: TGTGCCAGCAGCTTAAGCAGCGGGGGCTTCTACGAGCAGTACTTC. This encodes CASSLSSGGFYEQYF. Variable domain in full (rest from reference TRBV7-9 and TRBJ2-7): DTGVSQNPRHKITKRGQNVTFRCDPISEHNRLYWYRQTLGQGPEFLTYFQNEAQLEKSRLLSDRFSAERPKGSFSTLEIQRTEQGDSAMYLCASSLSSGGFYEQYFGPGTRLTVT.

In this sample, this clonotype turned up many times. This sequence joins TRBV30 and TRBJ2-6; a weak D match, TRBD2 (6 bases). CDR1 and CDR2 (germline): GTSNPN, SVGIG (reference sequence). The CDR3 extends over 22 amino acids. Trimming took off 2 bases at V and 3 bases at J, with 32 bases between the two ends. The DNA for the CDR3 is TGTGCCTGGAGTCACCTAGTTAGCGCGCGGGACTTCCTTCCTCATGGGGCCAACGTCCTGACTTTC. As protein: CAWSHLVSARDFLPHGANVLTF.

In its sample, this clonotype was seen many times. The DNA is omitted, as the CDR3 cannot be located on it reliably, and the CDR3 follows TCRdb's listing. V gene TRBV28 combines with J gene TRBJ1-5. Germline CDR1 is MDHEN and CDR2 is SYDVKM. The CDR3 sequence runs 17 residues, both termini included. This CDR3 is CASSFGPGSRSNQPQHF.

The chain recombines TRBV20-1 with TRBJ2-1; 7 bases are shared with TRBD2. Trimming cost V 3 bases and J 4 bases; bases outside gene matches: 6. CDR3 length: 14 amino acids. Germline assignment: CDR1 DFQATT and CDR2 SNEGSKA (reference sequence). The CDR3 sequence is CSASASGVYNEQFF. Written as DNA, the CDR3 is TGCAGTGCTAGTGCCAGCGGGGTGTACAATGAGCAGTTCTTC.

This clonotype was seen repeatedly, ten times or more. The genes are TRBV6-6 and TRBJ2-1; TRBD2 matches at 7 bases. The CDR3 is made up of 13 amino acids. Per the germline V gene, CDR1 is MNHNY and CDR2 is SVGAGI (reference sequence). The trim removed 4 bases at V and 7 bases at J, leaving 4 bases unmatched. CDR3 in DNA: TGTGCCAGCAGTTCGACTAGCTCGAATGAGCAGTTCTTC. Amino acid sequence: CASSSTSSNEQFF.

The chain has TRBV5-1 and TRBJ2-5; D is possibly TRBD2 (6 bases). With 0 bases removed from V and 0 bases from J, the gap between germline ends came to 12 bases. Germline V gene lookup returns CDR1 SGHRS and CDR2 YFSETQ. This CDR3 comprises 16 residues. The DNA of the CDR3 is TGCGCCAGCAGCTTGGAGCAGCGGGCTTACCAAGAGACCCAGTACTTC. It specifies CASSLEQRAYQETQYF.

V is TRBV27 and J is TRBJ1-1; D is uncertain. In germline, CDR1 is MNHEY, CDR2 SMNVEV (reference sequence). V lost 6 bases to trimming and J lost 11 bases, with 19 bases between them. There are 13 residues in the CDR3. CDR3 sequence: CASSRTRTAAAFF. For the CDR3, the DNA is TGTGCCAGCAGCCGTACTCGGACGGCGGCGGCTTTCTTT.

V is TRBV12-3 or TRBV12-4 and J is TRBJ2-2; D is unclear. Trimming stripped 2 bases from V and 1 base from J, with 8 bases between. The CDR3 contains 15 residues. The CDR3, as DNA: TGTGCCAGCAGTTTACGATTCCTGAACACCGGGGAGCTGTTTTTT. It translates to CASSLRFLNTGELFF.

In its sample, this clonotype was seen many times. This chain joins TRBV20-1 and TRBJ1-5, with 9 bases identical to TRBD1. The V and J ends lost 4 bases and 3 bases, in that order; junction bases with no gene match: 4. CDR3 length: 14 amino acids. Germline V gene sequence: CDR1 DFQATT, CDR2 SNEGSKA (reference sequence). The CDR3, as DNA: TGCAGTGCTATACAGGGGGCTTACAATCAGCCCCAGCATTTT. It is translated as CSAIQGAYNQPQHF.

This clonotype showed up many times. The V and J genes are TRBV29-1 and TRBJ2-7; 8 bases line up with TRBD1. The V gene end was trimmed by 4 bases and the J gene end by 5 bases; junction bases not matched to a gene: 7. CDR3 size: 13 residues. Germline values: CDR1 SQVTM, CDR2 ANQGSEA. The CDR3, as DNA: TGCAGCGTTGGGAGGACAGGGATGGACGAGCAGTACTTC. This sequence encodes CSVGRTGMDEQYF.

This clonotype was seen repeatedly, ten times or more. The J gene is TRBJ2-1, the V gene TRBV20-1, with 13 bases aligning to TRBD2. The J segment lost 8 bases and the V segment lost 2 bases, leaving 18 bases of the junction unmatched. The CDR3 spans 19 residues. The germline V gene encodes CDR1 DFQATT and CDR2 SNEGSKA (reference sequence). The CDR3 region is CSARRPRGWTSGRFYEQFF. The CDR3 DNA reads TGCAGTGCTAGACGACCCAGGGGCTGGACTAGCGGGAGATTCTATGAGCAGTTCTTC.

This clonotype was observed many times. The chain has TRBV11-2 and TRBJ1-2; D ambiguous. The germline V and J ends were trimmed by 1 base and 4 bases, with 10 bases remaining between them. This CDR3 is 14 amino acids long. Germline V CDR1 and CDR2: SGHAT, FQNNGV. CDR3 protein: CASSLVGRSYGYTF. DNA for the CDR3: TGTGCCAGCAGCTTAGTCGGCCGTTCCTATGGCTACACCTTC.

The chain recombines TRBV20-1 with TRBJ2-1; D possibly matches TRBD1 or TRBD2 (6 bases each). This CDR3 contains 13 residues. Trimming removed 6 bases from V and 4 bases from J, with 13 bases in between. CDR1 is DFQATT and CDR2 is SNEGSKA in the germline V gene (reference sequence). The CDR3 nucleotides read TGCAGTGCCCCGGGGGCGGGGTACAATGAGCAGTTCTTC. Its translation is CSAPGAGYNEQFF.

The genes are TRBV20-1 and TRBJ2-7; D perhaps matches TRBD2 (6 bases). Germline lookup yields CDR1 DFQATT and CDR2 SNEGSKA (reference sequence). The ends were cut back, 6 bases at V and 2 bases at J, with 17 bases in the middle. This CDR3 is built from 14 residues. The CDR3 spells CSATMSGRPYEQYF. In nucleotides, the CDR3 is TGCAGTGCCACCATGAGCGGGCGGCCCTACGAGCAGTACTTC.